The 4 T cell receptor beta chains below come from one sample, sequenced in a study of identifying expanded T cells in peripheral blood. Clones were read by immunoSEQ multiplex PCR, and TCRdb kept only the in-frame ones, dropping some. The sample has tens of thousands of clones; around 83% are singletons. Sequencing was performed on blood. Source of these receptors: a person aged 18 to 75 in good health.

The rearrangement links TRBV4-3 to TRBJ2-1; D remains unclear. Germline loops: CDR1 LGHNA, CDR2 YSLEER. V lost 1 base, J lost 7 bases, and 11 bases lay in between. The CDR3 covers 14 residues. This chain's CDR3 is CASSQGSHGNEQFF. The CDR3 coding sequence is TGCGCCAGCAGCCAAGGTAGTCACGGGAATGAGCAGTTCTTC.

The chain uses TRBV7-8 and TRBJ2-3; tentatively, D is TRBD1 or TRBD2 (5 bases each). CDR1 is SGHVS and CDR2 is FQNEAQ in the germline V gene. The CDR3 length is 15 residues. Trimming shortened V by 4 bases and J by 1 base, and 12 bases separated the two germline ends. CDR3 region: CASSSRDRRTDTQYF. CDR3 DNA: TGTGCCAGCAGCTCCCGGGACCGCCGCACAGATACGCAGTATTTT.

This chain links TRBV7-2 with TRBJ1-3; D remains ambiguous. The CDR3 runs to 14 residues. Trimming left V 1 base short and J 1 base short, with 5 bases between. Germline CDR1 and CDR2: SGHTA and FQGNSA. The CDR3 DNA sequence: TGTGCCAGCAGCTTAGGAGTTTCTGGAAACACCATATATTTT. Encoded protein: CASSLGVSGNTIYF.

The chain has TRBV30 and TRBJ1-3, with D uncertain. This CDR3 is 13 amino acids long. With 0 bases removed from V and 2 bases from J, the gap between germline ends came to 5 bases. The germline V gene has CDR1 GTSNPN and CDR2 SVGIG (reference sequence). CDR3 sequence reads: CAWSVHAGNTIYF. CDR3 coding DNA: TGTGCCTGGAGTGTACACGCTGGAAACACCATATATTTT.